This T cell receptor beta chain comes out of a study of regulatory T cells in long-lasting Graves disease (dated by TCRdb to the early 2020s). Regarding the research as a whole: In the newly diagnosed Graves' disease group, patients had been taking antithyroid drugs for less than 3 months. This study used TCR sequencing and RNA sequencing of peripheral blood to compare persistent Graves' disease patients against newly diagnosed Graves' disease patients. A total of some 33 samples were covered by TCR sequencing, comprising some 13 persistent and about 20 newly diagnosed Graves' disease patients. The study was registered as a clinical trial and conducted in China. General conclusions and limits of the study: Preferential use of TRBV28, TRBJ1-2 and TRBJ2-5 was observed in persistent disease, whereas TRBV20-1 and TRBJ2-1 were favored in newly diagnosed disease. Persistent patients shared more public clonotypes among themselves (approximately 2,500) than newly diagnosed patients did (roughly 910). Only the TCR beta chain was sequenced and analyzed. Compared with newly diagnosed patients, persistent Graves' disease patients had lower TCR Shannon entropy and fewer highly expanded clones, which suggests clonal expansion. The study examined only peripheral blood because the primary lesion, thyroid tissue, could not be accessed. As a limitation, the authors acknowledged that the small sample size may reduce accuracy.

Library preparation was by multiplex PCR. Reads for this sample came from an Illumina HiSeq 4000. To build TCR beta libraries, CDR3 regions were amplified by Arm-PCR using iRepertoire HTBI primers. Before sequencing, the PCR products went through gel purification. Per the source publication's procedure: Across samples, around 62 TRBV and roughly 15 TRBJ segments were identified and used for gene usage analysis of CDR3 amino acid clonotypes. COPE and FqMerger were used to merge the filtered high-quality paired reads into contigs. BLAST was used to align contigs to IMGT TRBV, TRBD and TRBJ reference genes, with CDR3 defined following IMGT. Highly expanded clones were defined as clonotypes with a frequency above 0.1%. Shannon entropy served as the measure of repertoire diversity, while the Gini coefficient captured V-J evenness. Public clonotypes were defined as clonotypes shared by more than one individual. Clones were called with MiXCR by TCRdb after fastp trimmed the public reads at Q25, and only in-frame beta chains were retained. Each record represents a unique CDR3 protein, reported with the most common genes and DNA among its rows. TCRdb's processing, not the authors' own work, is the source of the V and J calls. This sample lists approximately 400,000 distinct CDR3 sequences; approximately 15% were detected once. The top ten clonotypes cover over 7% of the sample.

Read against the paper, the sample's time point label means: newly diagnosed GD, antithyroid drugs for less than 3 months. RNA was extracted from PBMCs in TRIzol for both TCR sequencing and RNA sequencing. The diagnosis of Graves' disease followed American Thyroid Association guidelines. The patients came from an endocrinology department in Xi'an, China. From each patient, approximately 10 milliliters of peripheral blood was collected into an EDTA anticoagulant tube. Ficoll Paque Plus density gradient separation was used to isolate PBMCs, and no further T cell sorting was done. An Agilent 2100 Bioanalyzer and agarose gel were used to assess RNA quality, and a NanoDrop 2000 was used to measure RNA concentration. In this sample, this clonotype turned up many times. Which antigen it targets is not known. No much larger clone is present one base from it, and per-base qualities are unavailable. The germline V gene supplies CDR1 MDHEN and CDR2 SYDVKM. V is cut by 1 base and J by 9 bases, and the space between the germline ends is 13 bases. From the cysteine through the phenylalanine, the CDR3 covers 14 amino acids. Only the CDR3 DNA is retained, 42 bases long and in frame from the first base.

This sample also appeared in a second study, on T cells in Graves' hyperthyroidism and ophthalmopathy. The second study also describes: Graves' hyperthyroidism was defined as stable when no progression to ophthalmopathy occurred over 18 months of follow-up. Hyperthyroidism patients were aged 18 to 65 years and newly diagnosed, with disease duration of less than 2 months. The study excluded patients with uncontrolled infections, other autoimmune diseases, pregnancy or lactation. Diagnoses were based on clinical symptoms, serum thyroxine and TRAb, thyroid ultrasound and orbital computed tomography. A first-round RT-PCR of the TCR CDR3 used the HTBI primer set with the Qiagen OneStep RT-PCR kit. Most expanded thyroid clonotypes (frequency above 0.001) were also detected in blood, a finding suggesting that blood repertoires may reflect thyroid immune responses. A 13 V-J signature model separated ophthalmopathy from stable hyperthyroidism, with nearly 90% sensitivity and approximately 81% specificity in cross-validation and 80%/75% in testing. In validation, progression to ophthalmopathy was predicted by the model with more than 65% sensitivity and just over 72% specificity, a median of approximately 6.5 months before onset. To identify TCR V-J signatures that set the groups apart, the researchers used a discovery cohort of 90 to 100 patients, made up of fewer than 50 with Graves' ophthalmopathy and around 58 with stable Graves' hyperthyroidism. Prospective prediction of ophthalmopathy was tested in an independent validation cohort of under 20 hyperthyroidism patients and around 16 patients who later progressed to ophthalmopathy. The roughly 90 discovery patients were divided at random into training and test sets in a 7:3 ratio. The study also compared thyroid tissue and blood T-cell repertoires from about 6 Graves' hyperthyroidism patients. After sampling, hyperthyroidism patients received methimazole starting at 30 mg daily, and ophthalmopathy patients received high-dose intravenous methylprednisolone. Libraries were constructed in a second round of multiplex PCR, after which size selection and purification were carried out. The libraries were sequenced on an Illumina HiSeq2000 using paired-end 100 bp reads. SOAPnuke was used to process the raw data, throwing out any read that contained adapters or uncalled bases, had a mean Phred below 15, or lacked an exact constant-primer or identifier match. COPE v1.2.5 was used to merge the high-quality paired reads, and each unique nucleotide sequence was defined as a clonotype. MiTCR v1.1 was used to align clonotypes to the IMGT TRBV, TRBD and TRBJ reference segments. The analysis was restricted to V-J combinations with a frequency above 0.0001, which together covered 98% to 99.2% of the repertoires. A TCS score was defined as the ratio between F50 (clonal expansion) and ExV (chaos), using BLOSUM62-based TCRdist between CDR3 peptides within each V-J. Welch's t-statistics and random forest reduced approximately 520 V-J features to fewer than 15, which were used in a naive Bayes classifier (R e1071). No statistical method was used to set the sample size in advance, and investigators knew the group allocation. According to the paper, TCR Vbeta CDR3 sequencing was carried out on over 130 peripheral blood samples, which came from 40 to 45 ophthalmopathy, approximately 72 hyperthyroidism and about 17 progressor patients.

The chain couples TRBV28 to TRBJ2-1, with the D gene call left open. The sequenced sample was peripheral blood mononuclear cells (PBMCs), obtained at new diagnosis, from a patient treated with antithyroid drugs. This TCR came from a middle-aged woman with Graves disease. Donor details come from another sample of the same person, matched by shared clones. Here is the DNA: TGTGCCAGCAGTTTATCGGTCAATTCTCCTGAGCAGTTCTTC. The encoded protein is CASSLSVNSPEQFF.